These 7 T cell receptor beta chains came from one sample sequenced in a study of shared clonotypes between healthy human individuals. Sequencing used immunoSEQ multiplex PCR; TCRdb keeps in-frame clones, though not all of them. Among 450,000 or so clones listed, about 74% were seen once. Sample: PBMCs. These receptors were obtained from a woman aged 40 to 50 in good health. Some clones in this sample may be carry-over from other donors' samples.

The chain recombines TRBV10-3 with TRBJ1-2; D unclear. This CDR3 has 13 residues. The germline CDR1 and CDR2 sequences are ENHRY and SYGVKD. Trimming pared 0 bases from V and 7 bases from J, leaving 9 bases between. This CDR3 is CAISESTTIGYTF. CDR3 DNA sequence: TGTGCCATCAGTGAGTCCACGACAATTGGCTACACCTTC.

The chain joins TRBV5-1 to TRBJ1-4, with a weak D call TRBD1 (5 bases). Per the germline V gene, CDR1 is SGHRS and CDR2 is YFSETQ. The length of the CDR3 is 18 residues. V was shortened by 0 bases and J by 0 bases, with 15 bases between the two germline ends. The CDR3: CASSLGPLTEATNEKLFF. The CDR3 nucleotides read TGCGCCAGCAGCTTGGGCCCCCTGACAGAAGCAACTAATGAAAAACTGTTTTTT.

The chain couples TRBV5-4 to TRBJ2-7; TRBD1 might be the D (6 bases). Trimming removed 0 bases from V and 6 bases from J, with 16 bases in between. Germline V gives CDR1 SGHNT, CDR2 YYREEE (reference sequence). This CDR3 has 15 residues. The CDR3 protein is CASSLGGQGPLEQYF. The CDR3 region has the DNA TGTGCCAGCAGCTTGGGGGGGCAGGGACCTCTCGAGCAGTACTTC.

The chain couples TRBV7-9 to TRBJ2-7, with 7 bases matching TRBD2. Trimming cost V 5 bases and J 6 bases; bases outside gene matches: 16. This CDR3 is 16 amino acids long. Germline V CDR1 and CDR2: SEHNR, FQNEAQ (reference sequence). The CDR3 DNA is TGTGCCAGCAGCCCCGTAGTGGGCGGGAGCTCGGTCGAGCAGTACTTC. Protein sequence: CASSPVVGGSSVEQYF.

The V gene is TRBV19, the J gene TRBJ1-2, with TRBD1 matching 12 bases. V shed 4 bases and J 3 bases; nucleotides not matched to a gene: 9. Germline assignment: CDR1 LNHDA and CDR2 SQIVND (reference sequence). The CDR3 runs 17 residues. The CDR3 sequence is CASSNRDRGRGDYGYTF. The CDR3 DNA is TGTGCCAGTAGTAACCGGGACAGGGGGCGCGGCGACTATGGCTACACCTTC.

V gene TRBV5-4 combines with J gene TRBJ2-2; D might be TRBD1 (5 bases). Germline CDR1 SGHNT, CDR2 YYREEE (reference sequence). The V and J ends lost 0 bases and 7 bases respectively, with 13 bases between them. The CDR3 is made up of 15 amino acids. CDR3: CASSLVGHQGGELFF. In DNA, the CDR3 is TGTGCCAGCAGCTTGGTTGGCCATCAGGGCGGGGAGCTGTTTTTT. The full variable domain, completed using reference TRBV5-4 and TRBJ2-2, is ETGVTQSPTHLIKTRGQQVTLRCSSQSGHNTVSWYQQALGQGPQFIFQYYREEENGRGNFPPRFSGLQFPNYSSELNVNALELDDSALYLCASSLVGHQGGELFFGEGSRLTVL.

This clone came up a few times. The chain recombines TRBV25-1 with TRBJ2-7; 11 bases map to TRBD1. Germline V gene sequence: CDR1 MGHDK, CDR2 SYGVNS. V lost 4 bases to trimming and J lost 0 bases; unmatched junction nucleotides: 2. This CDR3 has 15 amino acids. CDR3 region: CASSGTGGVSYEQYF. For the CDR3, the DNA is TGTGCCAGCAGTGGGACAGGGGGCGTCTCCTACGAGCAGTACTTC.